Detailed here is one T cell receptor (beta chain). What it binds is not known. TCRdb's table, derived via immunoSEQ multiplex PCR, lists solely in-frame clones and lacks some. The profile shows 90,000 to 120,000 clones, around 94% of them singletons. This sample is drawn from a study of T cell responses to AZD1222 COVID-19 vaccine. Overall study findings and caveats: Baseline seropositivity occurred in only a handful of AZD1222 recipients. Donors skewed white British and female; clonal diversity was possibly underestimated. Recipients of two AZD1222 doses showed rising Spike-specific TCR breadth and depth. Sampling captured repertoires only after the peak T cell response.

This CDR3 comprises 14 residues. V dropped 2 bases and J dropped 5 bases, with 13 bases sitting between them. The germline V gene encodes CDR1 SGHAT and CDR2 FQNNGV. V and J are TRBV11-2 and TRBJ2-7; D may be TRBD1 or TRBD2 (6 bases each). The TCR comes from an adult in good health. The sample in question was peripheral blood, obtained on day 0 of AZD1222 vaccination. The chain's CDR3 is CASSLLGGSDEQYF. CDR3 nucleotides: TGTGCCAGCAGCTTATTAGGGGGGAGCGACGAGCAGTACTTC. The full variable domain, rest sourced from reference TRBV11-2 and TRBJ2-7, is EAGVAQSPRYKIIEKRQSVAFWCNPISGHATLYWYQQILGQGPKLLIQFQNNGVVDDSQLPKDRFSAERLKGVDSTLKIQPAKLEDSAVYLCASSLLGGSDEQYFGPGTRLTVT.